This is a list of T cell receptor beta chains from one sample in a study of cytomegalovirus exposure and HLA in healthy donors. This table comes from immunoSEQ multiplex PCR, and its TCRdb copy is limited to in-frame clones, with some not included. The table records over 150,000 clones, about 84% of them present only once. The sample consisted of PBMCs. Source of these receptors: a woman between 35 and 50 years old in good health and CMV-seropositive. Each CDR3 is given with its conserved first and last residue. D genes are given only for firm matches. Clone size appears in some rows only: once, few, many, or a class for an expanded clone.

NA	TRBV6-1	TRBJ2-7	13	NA	CASSERSSYEQYF	TGTGCCAGCAGTGAGCGGTCCTCCTACGAGCAGTACTTC
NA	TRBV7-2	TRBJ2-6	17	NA	CASSWDSKDSGANVLTF	TGTGCCAGCAGCTGGGACTCTAAGGACTCTGGGGCCAACGTCCTGACTTTC
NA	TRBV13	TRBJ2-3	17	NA	CASSLMGLGRGPDTQYF	TGTGCCAGCAGCTTAATGGGGCTTGGCAGGGGCCCAGATACGCAGTATTTT
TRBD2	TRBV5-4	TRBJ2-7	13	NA	CASRLAGVSEQYF	TGTGCCAGCAGGTTAGCGGGAGTCAGCGAGCAGTACTTC
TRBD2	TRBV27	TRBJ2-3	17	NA	CASSLSGLAGITDTQYF	TGTGCCAGCAGTTTATCGGGACTAGCGGGAATAACAGATACGCAGTATTTT
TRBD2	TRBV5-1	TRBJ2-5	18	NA	CASSLVFLAGSLQETQYF	TGCGCCAGCAGCTTGGTATTCCTAGCGGGATCACTCCAAGAGACCCAGTACTTC
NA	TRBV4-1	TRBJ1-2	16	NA	CASSQLAPAGSYGYTF	TGCGCCAGCAGCCAGCTCGCCCCTGCGGGGTCCTATGGCTACACCTTC
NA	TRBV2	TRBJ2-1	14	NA	CASSEVGEFNEQFF	TGTGCCAGCAGTGAGGTGGGAGAATTCAATGAGCAGTTCTTC
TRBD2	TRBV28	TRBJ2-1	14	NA	CASCWGGADNEQFF	TGTGCCAGCTGTTGGGGGGGAGCGGACAATGAGCAGTTCTTC
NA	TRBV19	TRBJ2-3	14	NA	CASSMRQSTDTQYF	TGTGCCAGTAGTATGAGACAATCGACAGATACGCAGTATTTT
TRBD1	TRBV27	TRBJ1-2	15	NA	CASSPGTGYPYGYTF	TGTGCCAGCAGTCCCGGGACAGGGTATCCATATGGCTACACCTTC
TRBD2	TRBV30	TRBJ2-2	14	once	CAWSGLAKAGELFF	TGTGCCTGGTCGGGACTAGCGAAAGCCGGGGAGCTGTTTTTT
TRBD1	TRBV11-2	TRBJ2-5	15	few	CASSPNRGYQETQYF	TGTGCCAGCAGCCCAAACAGGGGATACCAAGAGACCCAGTACTTC
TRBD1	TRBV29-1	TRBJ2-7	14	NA	CSAGQGAGYYEQYF	TGCAGCGCAGGACAGGGGGCCGGCTACTACGAGCAGTACTTC
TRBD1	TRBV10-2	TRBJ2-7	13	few	CASRVGQGGEQYF	TGCGCCAGCAGAGTGGGACAGGGTGGCGAGCAGTACTTC
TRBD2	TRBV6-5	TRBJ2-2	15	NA	CASSLGLAGPGELFF	TGTGCCAGCAGTTTGGGACTAGCGGGCCCCGGGGAGCTGTTTTTT
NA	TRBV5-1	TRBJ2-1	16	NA	CASSKEGGGSYNEQFF	TGCGCCAGCAGTAAGGAGGGGGGGGGCTCCTACAATGAGCAGTTCTTC
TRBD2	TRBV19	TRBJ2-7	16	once	CASSTGTSGGAREQYF	TGTGCCAGTAGTACTGGGACTAGCGGAGGGGCACGGGAGCAGTACTTC
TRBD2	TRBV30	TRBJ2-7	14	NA	CAWSDGGSNYEQYF	TGTGCCTGGAGCGATGGCGGGAGTAACTACGAGCAGTACTTC
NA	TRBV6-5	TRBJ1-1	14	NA	CASSSYLARTEAFF	TGTGCCAGCAGTTCCTACCTCGCGCGCACTGAAGCTTTCTTT
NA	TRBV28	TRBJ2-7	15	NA	CASRRRALTTYEQYF	TGTGCCAGCAGAAGGAGGGCCCTAACCACGTACGAGCAGTACTTC
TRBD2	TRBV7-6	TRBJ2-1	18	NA	CASSLAAIGTSGPNEQFF	TGTGCCAGCAGCTTAGCGGCAATCGGGACTAGCGGTCCCAATGAGCAGTTCTTC
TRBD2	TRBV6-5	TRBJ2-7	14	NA	CASSYSGLGYEQYF	TGTGCCAGCAGTTACTCGGGACTAGGCTACGAGCAGTACTTC
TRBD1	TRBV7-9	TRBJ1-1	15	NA	CASSPRQGANTEAFF	TGTGCCAGCAGCCCCCGACAGGGGGCGAACACTGAAGCTTTCTTT
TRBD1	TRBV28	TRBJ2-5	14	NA	CASRSPGQGALQYF	TGTGCCAGCAGGTCCCCGGGACAGGGGGCTTTGCAGTACTTC
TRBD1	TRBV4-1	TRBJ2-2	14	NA	CASGRDRGTGELFF	TGCGCCAGCGGTCGGGACAGGGGCACCGGGGAGCTGTTTTTT
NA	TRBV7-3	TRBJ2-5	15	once	CASSRRSGTQETQYF	TGTGCCAGCAGCCGAAGGTCGGGAACCCAAGAGACCCAGTACTTC
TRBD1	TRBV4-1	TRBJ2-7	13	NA	CASSEGAGYEQYF	TGCGCCAGCAGCGAGGGGGCCGGCTACGAGCAGTACTTC
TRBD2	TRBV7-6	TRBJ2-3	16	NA	CASSRRTSGDTDTQYF	TGTGCCAGCAGCCGACGGACTAGCGGGGACACAGATACGCAGTATTTT
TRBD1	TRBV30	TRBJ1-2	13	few	CAWTQGQAGGYTF	TGTGCCTGGACCCAGGGACAGGCGGGGGGCTACACCTTC
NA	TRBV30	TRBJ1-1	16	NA	CAWSPTGRGMNTEAFF	TGTGCCTGGAGTCCAACAGGCCGCGGGATGAACACTGAAGCTTTCTTT
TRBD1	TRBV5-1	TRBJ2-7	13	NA	CASSLGQGLQQYF	TGCGCCAGCAGCTTGGGACAGGGTTTGCAGCAGTACTTC
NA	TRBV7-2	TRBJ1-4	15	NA	CASSLSIATNEKLFF	TGTGCCAGCAGCCTCTCGATAGCAACTAATGAAAAACTGTTTTTT
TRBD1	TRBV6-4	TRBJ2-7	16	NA	CASTSLSQGDSYEQYF	TGTGCCAGCACCAGCCTCAGCCAGGGGGATTCCTACGAGCAGTACTTC
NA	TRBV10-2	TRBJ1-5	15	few	CASRTTGSSNQPQHF	TGCGCCAGCAGGACCACAGGGAGTAGCAATCAGCCCCAGCATTTT
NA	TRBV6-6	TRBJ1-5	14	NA	CASRRPGGNQPQHF	TGTGCCAGCAGAAGACCCGGGGGCAATCAGCCCCAGCATTTT
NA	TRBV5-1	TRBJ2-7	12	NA	CASSLGVGEQYF	TGCGCCAGCAGCTTGGGTGTCGGGGAGCAGTACTTC
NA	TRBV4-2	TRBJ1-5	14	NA	CASSPGQGNQPQHF	TGTGCCAGCAGCCCGGGACAAGGCAATCAGCCCCAGCATTTT
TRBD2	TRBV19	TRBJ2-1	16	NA	CASSIFGGRAADEQFF	TGTGCCAGTAGTATTTTCGGCGGGAGGGCCGCGGATGAGCAGTTCTTC
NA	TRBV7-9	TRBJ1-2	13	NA	CASMPDAGFGYTF	TGTGCCAGCATGCCTGACGCCGGGTTCGGCTACACCTTC
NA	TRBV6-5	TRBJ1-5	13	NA	CASSLTGNQPQHF	TGTGCCAGCAGTTTAACAGGGAATCAGCCCCAGCATTTT
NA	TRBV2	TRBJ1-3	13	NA	CASSQVAGNTIYF	TGTGCCAGCAGTCAAGTAGCTGGAAACACCATATATTTT
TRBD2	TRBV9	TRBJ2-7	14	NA	CASSLTGTTYEQYF	TGTGCCAGCAGCTTAACCGGGACTACCTACGAGCAGTACTTC
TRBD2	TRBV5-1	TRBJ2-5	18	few	CASSYLTGGRRYQETQYF	TGCGCCAGCAGCTACCTCACGGGCGGGAGGAGATACCAAGAGACCCAGTACTTC
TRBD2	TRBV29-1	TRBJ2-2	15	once	CSAALAGARTGELFF	TGCAGCGCTGCCCTAGCGGGAGCGCGAACCGGGGAGCTGTTTTTT
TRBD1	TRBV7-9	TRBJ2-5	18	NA	CASSSPTGGVLVSKTQYF	TGTGCCAGCAGCTCCCCGACAGGGGGGGTTCTGGTCTCGAAGACCCAGTACTTC
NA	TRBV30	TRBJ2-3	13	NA	CAWSVSSTDTQYF	TGTGCCTGGAGTGTCTCTAGCACAGATACGCAGTATTTT
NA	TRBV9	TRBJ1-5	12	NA	CASNRDGGPQHF	TGTGCCAGCAACAGGGATGGGGGGCCCCAGCATTTT
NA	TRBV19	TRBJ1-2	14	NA	CASSNEGFLTGYTF	TGTGCCAGTAGTAACGAGGGTTTTTTGACTGGCTACACCTTC
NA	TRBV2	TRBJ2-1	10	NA	CASNVAEQFF	TGTGCCAGCAACGTAGCCGAGCAGTTCTTC
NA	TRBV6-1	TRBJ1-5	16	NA	CASSAWFRDKNQPQHF	TGTGCCAGCAGTGCCTGGTTCCGGGACAAAAATCAGCCCCAGCATTTT
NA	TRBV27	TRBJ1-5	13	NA	CASSNSIHQPQHF	TGTGCCAGCAGTAACAGCATTCATCAGCCCCAGCATTTT
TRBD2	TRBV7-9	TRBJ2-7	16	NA	CASSPKGREGMDEQYF	TGTGCCAGCAGCCCTAAAGGGAGGGAGGGAATGGACGAGCAGTACTTC
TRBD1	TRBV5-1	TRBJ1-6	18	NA	CASSWGTGDRSYNSPLHF	TGCGCCAGCAGCTGGGGGACAGGGGACCGCTCCTATAATTCACCCCTCCACTTT
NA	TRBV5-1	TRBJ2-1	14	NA	CASSRETGYNEQFF	TGCGCCAGCAGCCGGGAGACGGGGTACAATGAGCAGTTCTTC
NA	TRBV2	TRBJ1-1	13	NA	CASSEWSATEAFF	TGTGCCAGCAGTGAATGGAGTGCCACTGAAGCTTTCTTT
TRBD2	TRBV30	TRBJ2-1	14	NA	CAKMRREGSNEQFF	TGTGCCAAGATGCGGCGGGAGGGGTCCAATGAGCAGTTCTTC
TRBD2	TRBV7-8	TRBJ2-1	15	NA	CASSLRTSDYNEQFF	TGTGCCAGCAGCTTAAGGACTAGCGATTACAATGAGCAGTTCTTC
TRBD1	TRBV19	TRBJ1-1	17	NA	CASSIDPMDRRNTEAFF	TGTGCCAGTAGTATAGATCCGATGGACAGGAGGAACACTGAAGCTTTCTTT